This T cell receptor beta chain was recovered during a study of T-cell reconstitution after alpha-beta-depleted transplantation in children. Study-wide results and caveats: Among T cells one year after transplant, newly produced cells accounted for most counts and diversity.

The CDR3 has 13 amino acids. The ends were cut back, 3 bases at V and 6 bases at J, with 9 bases in the middle. In germline, CDR1 is LNHDA, CDR2 SQIVND (reference sequence). Preparation of the TCRbeta library involved a method that used unique molecular identifiers. MiXCR was run by TCRdb on the PCR reads, yielding one entry per CDR3 protein. Among about a million distinct CDR3 sequences listed, around 30% were seen once. To note about this clonotype: Its antigen is as yet unknown.

V gene TRBV19 combines with J gene TRBJ2-4; D is perhaps TRBD1 (6 bases). This TCR was sampled from a boy under three years old who had a stem cell transplant for SCID, so the T cells may come from the graft donor. The sample in question was PBMCs, mostly from graft donor cells, obtained 360 days after TCRalphabeta/CD19-depleted stem cell transplant. CDR3 sequence reads: CASSIAGANIQYF. In nucleotides, the CDR3 is TGTGCCAGTAGTATTGCAGGGGCAAACATTCAGTACTTC.